The 3 T cell receptor beta chains listed next were all sequenced from one sample in a study of T cells after yellow fever vaccination (dated by TCRdb to between 2018 and 2021). The protocol used for the library was 5' RACE. Reads for this sample came from an Illumina HiSeq 2500. TCRdb redid the processing of the public reads, applying fastp at Q25 and MiXCR, and retained in-frame beta chains. Rows matching on CDR3 protein sequence are summarized as one entry with the most common DNA and genes. The sample table holds over 100,000 distinct CDR3 sequences, of which 8.4% were seen once. Roughly 27% of the sample is in the top ten clones. Reading the label with the study, this specimen's treatment or condition is: live attenuated yellow fever vaccine strain. The sequencing here drew on CD8+ T cells sorted from PBMCs, taken 45 days after the yellow fever booster vaccination. The receptors derive from a man aged 25-45 years who received the YFV17D yellow fever vaccine.

This clonotype has at least ten counts. V usage is TRBV20-1 and J usage is TRBJ2-7; TRBD2 aligns across 9 bases. Germline CDR1 reads DFQATT; CDR2 reads SNEGSKA (reference sequence). This CDR3 spans 16 amino acids. V lost 1 base, J lost 0 bases, and 7 bases stayed unmatched. The CDR3 here is CSARALTSGYSYEQYF. Written as DNA, the CDR3 is TGCAGTGCTAGAGCCCTAACTAGCGGGTACTCCTACGAGCAGTACTTC.

This clonotype occurred many times. The J gene is TRBJ2-7, the V gene TRBV4-3, with D possibly being TRBD2 (6 bases). The CDR3 spans 15 residues. Germline lookup yields CDR1 LGHNA and CDR2 YSLEER. The V gene lost 1 base and the J gene lost 5 bases, with 15 bases spanning the gap. CDR3 bases: TGCGCCAGCAGCCAAGGGGGACTTATTTCCCACGAGCAGTACTTC. It codes for CASSQGGLISHEQYF.

The chain employs TRBV14 and TRBJ2-3; D possibly corresponds to TRBD1 (5 bases). Germline values: CDR1 SGHDN, CDR2 FVKESK. V was trimmed by 4 bases and J by 6 bases, leaving 8 bases between them. This CDR3 has 12 amino acids. CDR3 protein: CASSPNRDTQYF. The DNA of the CDR3 is TGTGCCAGCAGCCCAAACAGGGATACGCAGTATTTT. Filled out from reference TRBV14 and TRBJ2-3, the complete variable domain reads EAGVTQFPSHSVIEKGQTVTLRCDPISGHDNLYWYRRVMGKEIKFLLHFVKESKQDESGMPNNRFLAERTGGTYSTLKVQPAELEDSGVYFCASSPNRDTQYFGPGTRLTVL.